The 3 T cell receptor beta chains presented below share a single source sample, sequenced in a study of cytomegalovirus exposure and HLA in healthy donors. 60 Vbeta and 13 Jbeta primers were used in PCR. Clones were sequenced by immunoSEQ multiplex PCR, and TCRdb holds only the in-frame ones, with some missing. Found here are 140,000 or so clones, over 60% of them singletons; the top ten hold 1.5% to 2%. Input material: PBMCs. These receptors originate from a woman aged 40 to 49 in good health and CMV-seronegative.

This chain connects TRBV28 to TRBJ1-1; D call uncertain. This CDR3 spans 17 amino acids. CDR1 is MDHEN, CDR2 SYDVKM, per germline. The V gene lost 3 bases and the J gene lost 5 bases, with 22 bases spanning the gap. DNA of the CDR3: TGTGCCAGCAGTTTTATGGAATTTGGTTTGCGGGAAACTGAAGCTTTCTTT. Encoded protein: CASSFMEFGLRETEAFF.

This clone was found a few times. V usage is TRBV29-1 and J usage is TRBJ1-1, with D tentatively TRBD1 (5 bases). The CDR3 totals 12 residues. The germline V and J ends were trimmed by 3 bases and 1 base, with 6 bases remaining between them. Germline V gene data show CDR1 as SQVTM and CDR2 as ANQGSEA. The CDR3 sequence is CSVEQGNTEAFF. CDR3 DNA: TGCAGCGTTGAGCAGGGGAACACTGAAGCTTTCTTT.

The chain links TRBV19 to TRBJ1-4, with TRBD1 matching over 8 bases. There are 15 residues in the CDR3. From germline, CDR1 is LNHDA and CDR2 SQIVND (reference sequence). Trimming removed 6 bases from V and 2 bases from J; junction bases left unmatched: 5. The CDR3, as DNA: TGTGCCAGTAGAGGACAGGGATTTACTAATGAAAAACTGTTTTTT. Translation gives CASRGQGFTNEKLFF.